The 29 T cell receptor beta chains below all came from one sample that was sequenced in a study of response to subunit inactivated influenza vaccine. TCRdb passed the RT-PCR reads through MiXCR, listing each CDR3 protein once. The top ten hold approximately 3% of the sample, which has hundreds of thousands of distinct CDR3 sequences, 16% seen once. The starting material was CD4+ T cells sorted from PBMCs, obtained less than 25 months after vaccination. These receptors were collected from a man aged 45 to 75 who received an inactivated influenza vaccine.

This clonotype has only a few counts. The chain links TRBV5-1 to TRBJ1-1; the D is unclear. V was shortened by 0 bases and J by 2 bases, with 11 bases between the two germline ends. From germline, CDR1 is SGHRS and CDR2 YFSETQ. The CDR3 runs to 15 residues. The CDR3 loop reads CASSLVPEANTEAFF. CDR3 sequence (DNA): TGCGCCAGCAGCTTGGTTCCCGAGGCCAACACTGAAGCTTTCTTT.

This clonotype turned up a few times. CDR3 sequence (DNA): TGCGCCAGCAGCACAGCACAGGGGTTTAAGTCACCCCTCCACTTT. Protein sequence: CASSTAQGFKSPLHF. The rearrangement uses TRBV5-1 and TRBJ1-6; TRBD1 agrees at 7 bases. The germline V gene has CDR1 SGHRS and CDR2 YFSETQ. With 4 bases clipped from V and 10 bases from J, the junction kept 11 bases outside the gene matches. This CDR3 contains 15 residues.

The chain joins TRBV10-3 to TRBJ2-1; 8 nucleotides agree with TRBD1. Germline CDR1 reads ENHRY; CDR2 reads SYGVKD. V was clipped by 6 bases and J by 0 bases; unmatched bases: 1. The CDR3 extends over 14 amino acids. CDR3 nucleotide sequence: TGTGCCATCAGCACAGGGGGCTCCTACAATGAGCAGTTCTTC. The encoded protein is CAISTGGSYNEQFF.

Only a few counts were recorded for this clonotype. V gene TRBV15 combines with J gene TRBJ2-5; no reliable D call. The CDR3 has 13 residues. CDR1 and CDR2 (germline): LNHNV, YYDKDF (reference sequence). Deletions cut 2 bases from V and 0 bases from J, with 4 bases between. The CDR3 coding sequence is TGTGCCACCAGCAGAATATACCAAGAGACCCAGTACTTC. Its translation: CATSRIYQETQYF.

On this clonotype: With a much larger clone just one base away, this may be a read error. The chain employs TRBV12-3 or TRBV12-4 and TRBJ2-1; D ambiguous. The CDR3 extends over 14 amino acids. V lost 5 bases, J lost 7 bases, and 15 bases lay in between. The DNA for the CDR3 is TGTGCCAGCAGTCGCCGGGCCGACCGGAATGAGCAGTTCTTC. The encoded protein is CASSRRADRNEQFF.

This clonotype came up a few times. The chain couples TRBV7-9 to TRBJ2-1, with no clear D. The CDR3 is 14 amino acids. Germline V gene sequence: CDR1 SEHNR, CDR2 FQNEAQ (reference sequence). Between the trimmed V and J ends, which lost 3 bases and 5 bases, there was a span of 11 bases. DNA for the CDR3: TGTGCCAGCAGCTTTACCCCGACAAACAATGAGCAGTTCTTC. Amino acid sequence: CASSFTPTNNEQFF.

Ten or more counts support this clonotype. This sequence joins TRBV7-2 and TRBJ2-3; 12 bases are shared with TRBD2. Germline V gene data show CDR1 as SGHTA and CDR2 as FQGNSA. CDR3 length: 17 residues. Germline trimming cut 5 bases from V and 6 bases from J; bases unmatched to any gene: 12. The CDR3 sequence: CASSLRKGLAGFDTQYF. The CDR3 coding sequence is TGTGCCAGCAGCCTTCGAAAAGGACTAGCGGGGTTCGATACGCAGTATTTT.

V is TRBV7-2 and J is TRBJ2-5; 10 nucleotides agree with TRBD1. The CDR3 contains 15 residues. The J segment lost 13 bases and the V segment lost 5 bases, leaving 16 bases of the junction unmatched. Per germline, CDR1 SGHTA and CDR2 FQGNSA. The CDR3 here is CASSPGTGVYHLVYF. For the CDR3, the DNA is TGTGCCAGCAGCCCAGGGACAGGGGTCTATCATCTGGTGTACTTC.

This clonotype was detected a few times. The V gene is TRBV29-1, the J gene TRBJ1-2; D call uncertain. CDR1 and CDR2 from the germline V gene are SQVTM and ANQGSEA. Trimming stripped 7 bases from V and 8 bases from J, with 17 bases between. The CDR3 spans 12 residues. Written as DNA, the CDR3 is TGCAGCGCCGGGGAGATATATGTCGGCTACACCTTC. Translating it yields CSAGEIYVGYTF.

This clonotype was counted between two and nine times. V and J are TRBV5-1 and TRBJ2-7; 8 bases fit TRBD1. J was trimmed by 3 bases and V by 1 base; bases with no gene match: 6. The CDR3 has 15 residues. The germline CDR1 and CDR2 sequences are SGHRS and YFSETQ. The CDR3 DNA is TGCGCCAGCAGCTTGTTCGGTGGACAGGGCTACGAGCAGTACTTC. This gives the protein CASSLFGGQGYEQYF.

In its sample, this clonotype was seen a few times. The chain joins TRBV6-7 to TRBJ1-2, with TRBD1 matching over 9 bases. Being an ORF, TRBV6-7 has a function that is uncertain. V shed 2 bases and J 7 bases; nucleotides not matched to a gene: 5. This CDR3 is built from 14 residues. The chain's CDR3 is CASSYRDRVPGYTF. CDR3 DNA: TGTGCCAGCAGTTACCGGGACAGGGTCCCTGGCTACACCTTC.

The CDR3 DNA reads TGTGCCACCAGCAGAGATGGGGGCCCGTCCCACAAGACCCAGTACTTC. Translation: CATSRDGGPSHKTQYF. The V and J genes are TRBV15 and TRBJ2-5; D is perhaps TRBD1 (6 bases). V was clipped by 0 bases and J by 6 bases, with 17 bases between them. The CDR3 length is 16 residues. In germline, CDR1 is LNHNV, CDR2 YYDKDF (reference sequence).

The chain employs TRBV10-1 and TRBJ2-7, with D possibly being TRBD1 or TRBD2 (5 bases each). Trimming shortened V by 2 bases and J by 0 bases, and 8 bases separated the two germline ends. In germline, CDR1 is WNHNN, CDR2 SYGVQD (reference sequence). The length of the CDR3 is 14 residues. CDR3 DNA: TGCGCCAGCAGTGAGGGGGACGGCTCCTACGAGCAGTACTTC. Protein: CASSEGDGSYEQYF.

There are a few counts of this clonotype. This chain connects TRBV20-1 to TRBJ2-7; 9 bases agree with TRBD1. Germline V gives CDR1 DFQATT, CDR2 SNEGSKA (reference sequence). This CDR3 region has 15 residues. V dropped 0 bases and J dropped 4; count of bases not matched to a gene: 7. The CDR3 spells CSARDSRQGGYEQYF. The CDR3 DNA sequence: TGCAGTGCTAGAGATTCGAGACAGGGGGGTTACGAGCAGTACTTC.

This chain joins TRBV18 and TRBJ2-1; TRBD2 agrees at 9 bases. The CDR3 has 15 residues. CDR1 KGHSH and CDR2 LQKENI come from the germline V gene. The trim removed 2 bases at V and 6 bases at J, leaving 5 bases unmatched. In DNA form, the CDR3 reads TGTGCCAGCTCACCAGAGCGGGAGGTTAGCAATGAGCAGTTCTTC. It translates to CASSPEREVSNEQFF. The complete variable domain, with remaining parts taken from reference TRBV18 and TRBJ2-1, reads NAGVMQNPRHLVRRRGQEARLRCSPMKGHSHVYWYRQLPEEGLKFMVYLQKENIIDESGMPKERFSAEFPKEGPSILRIQQVVRGDSAAYFCASSPEREVSNEQFFGPGTRLTVL.

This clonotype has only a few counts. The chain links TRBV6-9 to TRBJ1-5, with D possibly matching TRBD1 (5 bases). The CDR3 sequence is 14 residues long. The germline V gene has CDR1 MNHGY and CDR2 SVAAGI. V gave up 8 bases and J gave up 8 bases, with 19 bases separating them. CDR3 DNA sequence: TGTGCCAGCGGCAGGGCAAATCCCTGGGAGCCCCAGCATTTT. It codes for CASGRANPWEPQHF.

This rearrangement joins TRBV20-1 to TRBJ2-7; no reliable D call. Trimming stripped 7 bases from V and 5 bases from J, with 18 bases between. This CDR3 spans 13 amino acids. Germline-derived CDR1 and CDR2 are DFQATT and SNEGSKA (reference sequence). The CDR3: CSVEQTAGHEQYF. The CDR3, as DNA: TGCAGTGTTGAACAGACCGCCGGCCACGAGCAGTACTTC.

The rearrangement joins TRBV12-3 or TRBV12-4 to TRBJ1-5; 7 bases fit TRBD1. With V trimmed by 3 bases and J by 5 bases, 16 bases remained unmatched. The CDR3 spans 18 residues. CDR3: CASSFGGGIFGGDQPQHF. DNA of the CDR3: TGTGCCAGCAGTTTTGGAGGGGGCATCTTCGGCGGGGATCAGCCCCAGCATTTT.

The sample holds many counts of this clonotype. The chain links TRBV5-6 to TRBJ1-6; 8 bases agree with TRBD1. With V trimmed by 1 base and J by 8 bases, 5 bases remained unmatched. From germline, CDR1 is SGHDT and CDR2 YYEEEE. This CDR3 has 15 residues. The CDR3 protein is CASSLSGGYHSPLHF. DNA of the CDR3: TGTGCCAGCAGCTTGTCAGGGGGCTACCATTCACCCCTCCACTTT.

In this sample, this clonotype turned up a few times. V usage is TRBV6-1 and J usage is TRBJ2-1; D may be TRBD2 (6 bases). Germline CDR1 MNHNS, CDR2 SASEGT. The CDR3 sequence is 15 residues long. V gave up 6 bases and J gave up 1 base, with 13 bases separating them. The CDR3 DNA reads TGTGCCAGCAGACAACTAGCTGGGTCCTACAATGAGCAGTTCTTC. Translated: CASRQLAGSYNEQFF.

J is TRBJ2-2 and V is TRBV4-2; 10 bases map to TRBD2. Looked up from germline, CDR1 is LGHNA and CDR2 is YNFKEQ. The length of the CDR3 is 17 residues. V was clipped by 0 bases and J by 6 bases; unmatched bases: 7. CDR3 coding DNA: TGTGCCAGCAGCCAAGACGGAGCGGGGGGGCCCGCCGGGGAGCTGTTTTTT. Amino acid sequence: CASSQDGAGGPAGELFF.

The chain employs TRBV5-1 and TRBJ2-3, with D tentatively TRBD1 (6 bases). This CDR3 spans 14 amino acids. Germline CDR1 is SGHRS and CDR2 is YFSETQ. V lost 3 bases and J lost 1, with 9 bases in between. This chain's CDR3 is CASSSNRGTDTQYF. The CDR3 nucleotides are TGCGCCAGCAGCTCTAACAGGGGCACAGATACGCAGTATTTT.

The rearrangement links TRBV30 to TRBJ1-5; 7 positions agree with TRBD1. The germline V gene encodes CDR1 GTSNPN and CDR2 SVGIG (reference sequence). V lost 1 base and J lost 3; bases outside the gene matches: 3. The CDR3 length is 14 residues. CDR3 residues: CAWSAGTVNQPQHF. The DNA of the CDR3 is TGTGCCTGGAGTGCGGGGACAGTCAATCAGCCCCAGCATTTT.

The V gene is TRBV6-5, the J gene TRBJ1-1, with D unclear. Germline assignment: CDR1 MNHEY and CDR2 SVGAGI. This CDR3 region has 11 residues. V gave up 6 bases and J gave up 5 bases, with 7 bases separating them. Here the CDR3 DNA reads TGTGCCAGCAGGTCCGGAACTGAAGCTTTCTTT. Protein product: CASRSGTEAFF.

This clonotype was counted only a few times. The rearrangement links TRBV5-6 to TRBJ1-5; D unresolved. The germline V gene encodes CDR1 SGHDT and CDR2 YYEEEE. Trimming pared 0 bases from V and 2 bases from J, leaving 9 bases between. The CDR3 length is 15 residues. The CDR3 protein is CASSLGGHGNQPQHF. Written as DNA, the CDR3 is TGTGCCAGCAGCTTGGGTGGGCATGGCAATCAGCCCCAGCATTTT.

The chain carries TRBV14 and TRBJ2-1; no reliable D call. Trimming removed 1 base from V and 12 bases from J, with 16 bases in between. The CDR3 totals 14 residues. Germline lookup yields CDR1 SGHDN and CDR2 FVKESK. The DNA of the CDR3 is TGTGCCAGCAGCCAAGTTTCTCCGTGGGTCGGGCAGTTCTTC. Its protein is CASSQVSPWVGQFF. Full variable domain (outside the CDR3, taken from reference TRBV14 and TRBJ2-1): EAGVTQFPSHSVIEKGQTVTLRCDPISGHDNLYWYRRVMGKEIKFLLHFVKESKQDESGMPNNRFLAERTGGTYSTLKVQPAELEDSGVYFCASSQVSPWVGQFFGPGTRLTVL.

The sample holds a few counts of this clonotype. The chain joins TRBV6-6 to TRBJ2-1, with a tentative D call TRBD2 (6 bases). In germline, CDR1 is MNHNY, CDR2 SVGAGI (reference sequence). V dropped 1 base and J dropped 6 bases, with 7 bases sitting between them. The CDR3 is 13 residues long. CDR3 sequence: CASSYLGGNEQFF. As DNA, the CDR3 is TGTGCCAGCAGTTACTTGGGGGGCAATGAGCAGTTCTTC.

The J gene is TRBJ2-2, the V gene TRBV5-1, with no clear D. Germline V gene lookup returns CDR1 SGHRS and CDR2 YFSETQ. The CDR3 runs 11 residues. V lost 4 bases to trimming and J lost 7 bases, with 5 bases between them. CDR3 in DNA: TGCGCCAGCAGCACCCTCGGGGAGCTGTTTTTT. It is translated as CASSTLGELFF.

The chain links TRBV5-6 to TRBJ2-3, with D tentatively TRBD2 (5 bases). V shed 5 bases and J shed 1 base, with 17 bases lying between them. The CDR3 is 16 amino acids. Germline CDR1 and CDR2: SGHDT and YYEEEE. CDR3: CASRVVRLAGTDTQYF. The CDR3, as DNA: TGTGCCAGCAGGGTGGTCCGGCTAGCAGGCACAGATACGCAGTATTTT.